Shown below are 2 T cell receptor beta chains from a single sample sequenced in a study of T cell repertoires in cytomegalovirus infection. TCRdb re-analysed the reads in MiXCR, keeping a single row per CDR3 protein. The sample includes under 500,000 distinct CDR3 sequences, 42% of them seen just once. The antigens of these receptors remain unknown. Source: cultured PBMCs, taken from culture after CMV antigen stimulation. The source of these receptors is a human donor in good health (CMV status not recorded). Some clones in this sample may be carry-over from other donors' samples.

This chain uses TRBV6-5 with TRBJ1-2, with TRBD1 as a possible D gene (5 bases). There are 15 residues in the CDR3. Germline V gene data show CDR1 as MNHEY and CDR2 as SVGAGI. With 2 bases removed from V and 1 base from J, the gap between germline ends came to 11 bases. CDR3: CASSYRTLDNYGYTF. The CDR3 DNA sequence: TGTGCCAGCAGTTACAGGACACTCGATAACTATGGCTACACCTTC.

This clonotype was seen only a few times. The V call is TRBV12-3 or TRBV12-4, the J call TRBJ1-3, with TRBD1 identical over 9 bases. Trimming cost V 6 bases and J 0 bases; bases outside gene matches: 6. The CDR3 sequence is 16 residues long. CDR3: CASSPDRGYSGNTIYF. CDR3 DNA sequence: TGTGCCAGCAGCCCCGACAGGGGGTACTCTGGAAACACCATATATTTT.